Only a few counts were recorded for the clone carrying this TCR beta chain. Its antigen remains unknown. The ends lost 5 bases at V and 3 bases at J; junction bases unmatched: 7. The CDR3 sequence is 15 residues long. Germline V gene data show CDR1 as MDHEN and CDR2 as SYDVKM. TCRdb re-derived calls from the RT-PCR reads in MiXCR, one entry per CDR3 protein. The sample shows 800,000 to 1,000,000 distinct CDR3 sequences, 21% of them seen only once. This sample stems from a study of response to subunit inactivated influenza vaccine. Overall study results and limits: Authors suggested seasonal influenza vaccinations each recruit few new T cells.

This chain joins TRBV28 and TRBJ2-7; 10 nucleotides line up with TRBD2. Sample: PBMCs from blood, taken 4 to 6 days after vaccination. The sequence was collected from a man in his fifties or sixties who received an inactivated influenza vaccine. The CDR3 DNA follows: TGTGCCAGCAGTCTAACGACTAGCGGGTTCTACGAGCAGTACTTC. Encoded protein: CASSLTTSGFYEQYF.